This T cell receptor (beta chain) was sequenced for a study of blood T cell repertoires in COVID-19. Study-wide context: T cells, B-cell-depleted T cells, or PBMCs supplied cDNA or gDNA.

TCRdb's table, derived via immunoSEQ multiplex PCR, lists solely in-frame clones and lacks some. The repertoire holds about 160,000 clones, with about four fifths as singletons. The CDR3 is made up of 15 amino acids. Germline V lookup: CDR1 KGHSH, CDR2 LQKENI. V shed 1 base and J shed 2 bases, with 11 bases lying between them. The TCR comes from a woman older than 75 with acute or convalescent COVID-19. The sample comprised peripheral blood. The rearrangement joins TRBV18 to TRBJ1-1; the D gene is possibly TRBD1 (5 bases). The chain's CDR3 is CASSPLRDSNTEAFF. CDR3 DNA: TGTGCCAGCTCACCACTGAGGGACTCTAACACTGAAGCTTTCTTT.